The 5 T cell receptor beta chains in this list originate from one sample, sequenced in a study of shared clonotypes between healthy human individuals. Here immunoSEQ multiplex PCR was the method, and the copy in TCRdb shows in-frame clones only, minus some. The sample includes under 850,000 clones, 72% of them seen just once. The sequencing input was memory CD4+ T cells sorted from blood. Subset noted: CD45RA-negative fraction. These receptors were obtained from a woman in her thirties in good health.

The chain uses TRBV7-2 and TRBJ2-7; D is uncertain. V was pared by 1 base and J by 3 bases, with 10 bases between. This CDR3 has 14 amino acids. Germline V gene sequence: CDR1 SGHTA, CDR2 FQGNSA. The CDR3 region is CASSLGVDYYEQYF. The CDR3 region has the DNA TGTGCCAGCAGCTTAGGGGTCGATTACTACGAGCAGTACTTC. The whole variable domain, remainder taken from reference TRBV7-2 and TRBJ2-7, is GAGVSQSPSNKVTEKGKDVELRCDPISGHTALYWYRQSLGQGLEFLIYFQGNSAPDKSGLPSDRFSAERTGGSVSTLTIQRTQQEDSAVYLCASSLGVDYYEQYFGPGTRLTVT.

Written as DNA, the CDR3 is TGTGCCAGCAGTGATGGGGGGGGGCAAGAGACCCAGTACTTC. Protein product: CASSDGGGQETQYF. The chain carries TRBV6-1 and TRBJ2-5; 7 bases line up with TRBD2. The CDR3 extends over 14 amino acids. The germline V gene encodes CDR1 MNHNS and CDR2 SASEGT. J lost 2 bases, V lost 3 bases, and 3 bases had no gene match.

V usage is TRBV19 and J usage is TRBJ2-4; the D gene is possibly TRBD1 (5 bases). The CDR3 is 17 residues long. The germline gives CDR1 LNHDA, CDR2 SQIVND (reference sequence). V shed 4 bases and J shed 0 bases, with 16 bases lying between them. CDR3 sequence: CASSTGFLGLAKNIQYF. Here the CDR3 DNA reads TGTGCCAGTAGTACGGGCTTCTTGGGGCTAGCCAAAAACATTCAGTACTTC.

The table lists this clone with a few counts. The chain joins TRBV5-5 to TRBJ1-2; D is perhaps TRBD1 (6 bases). Germline-derived CDR1 and CDR2 are SGHKS and YYEKEE (reference sequence). V was shortened by 1 base and J by 8 bases, with 12 bases between the two germline ends. CDR3 length: 13 amino acids. The CDR3 loop reads CASSLFRGRGYTF. CDR3 nucleotides: TGTGCCAGCAGCTTGTTCAGGGGCAGGGGCTACACCTTC.

This clone showed up just a few times. The chain is built from TRBV7-9 and TRBJ2-2; weak D call: TRBD1 (6 bases). V gave up 5 bases and J gave up 8 bases, with 18 bases separating them. Germline assignment: CDR1 SEHNR and CDR2 FQNEAQ (reference sequence). This CDR3 region has 15 residues. CDR3: CASSTSVGAYGELFF. CDR3 DNA: TGTGCCAGCAGCACCTCGGTGGGGGCATATGGGGAGCTGTTTTTT.